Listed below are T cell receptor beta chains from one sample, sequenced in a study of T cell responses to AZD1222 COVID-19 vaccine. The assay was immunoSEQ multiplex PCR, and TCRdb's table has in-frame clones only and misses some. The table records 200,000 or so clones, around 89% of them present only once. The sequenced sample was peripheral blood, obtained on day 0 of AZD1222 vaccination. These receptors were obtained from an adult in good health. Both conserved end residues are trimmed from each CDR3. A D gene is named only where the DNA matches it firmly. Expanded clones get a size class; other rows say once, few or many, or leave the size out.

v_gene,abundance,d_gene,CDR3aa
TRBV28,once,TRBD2,ASSDSSGGTYEQY
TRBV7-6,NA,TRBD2,ASSTSGSSYNEQF
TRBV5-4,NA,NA,ASSLGLRQYNEQF
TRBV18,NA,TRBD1,ASSPTGTGTSTRNTIY
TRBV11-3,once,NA,ASSFGWGPYNEQF
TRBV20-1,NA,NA,SASTGTSGYGYT
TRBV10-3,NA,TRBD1,ATRTGLTTNEKLF
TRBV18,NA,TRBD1,ASSPAGTGENEQF
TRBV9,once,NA,ASSVILNTGELF
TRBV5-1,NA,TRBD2,ASSSRTSGTDTQY
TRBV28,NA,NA,ALSPSYNEQF
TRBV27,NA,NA,ASSLSHTDTQY
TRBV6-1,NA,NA,ASSELNRPQY
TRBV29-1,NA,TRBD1,SVHTGTGGTEAF